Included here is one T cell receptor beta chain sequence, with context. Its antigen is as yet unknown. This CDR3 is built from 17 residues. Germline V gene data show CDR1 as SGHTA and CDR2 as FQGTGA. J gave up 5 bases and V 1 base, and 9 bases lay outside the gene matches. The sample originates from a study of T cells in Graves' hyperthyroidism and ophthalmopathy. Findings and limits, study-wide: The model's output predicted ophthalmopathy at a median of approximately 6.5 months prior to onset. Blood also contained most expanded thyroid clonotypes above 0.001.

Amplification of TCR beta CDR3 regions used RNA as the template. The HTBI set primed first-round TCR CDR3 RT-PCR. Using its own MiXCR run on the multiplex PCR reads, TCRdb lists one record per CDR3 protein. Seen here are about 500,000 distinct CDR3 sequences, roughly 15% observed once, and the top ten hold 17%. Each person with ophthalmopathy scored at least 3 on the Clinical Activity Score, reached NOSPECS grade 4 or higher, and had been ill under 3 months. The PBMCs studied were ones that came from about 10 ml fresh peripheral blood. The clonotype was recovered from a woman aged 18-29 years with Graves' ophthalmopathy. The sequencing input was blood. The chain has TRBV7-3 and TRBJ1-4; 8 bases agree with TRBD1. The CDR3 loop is CASSLSPVGQGNEKLFF. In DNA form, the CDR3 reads TGTGCCAGCAGCTTAAGCCCGGTTGGACAGGGCAATGAAAAACTGTTTTTT.